This T cell receptor beta chain comes out of a study of blood T cells in healthy people across ages. A J-beta primer mix and a sample-barcoded 5' primer were used in a second PCR of about 6 to 12 cycles. TCRdb reprocessed the 5' RACE reads with MiXCR, giving one entry per CDR3 protein. The table records approximately 1,100,000 distinct CDR3 sequences, roughly 45% of them present only once. This clonotype appeared a few times. The CDR3 length is 15 residues. V was clipped by 2 bases and J by 0 bases, with 9 bases between them. This TCR derives from an older woman in good health. The chain combines TRBV12-3 or TRBV12-4 with TRBJ2-3; possibly TRBD1 for D (5 bases). The specimen was blood. The CDR3 nucleotides are TGTGCCAGCAGTTTATGGGGCGAAAGCACAGATACGCAGTATTTT. Its protein is CASSLWGESTDTQYF.